The entry below gives a single TCR beta chain sequence along with its context. The antigen is unknown. Investigators amplified TCR beta CDR3 regions from RNA transcripts. First-round RT-PCR used HTBI primers; second-round multiplex PCR followed. TCRdb re-called the multiplex PCR reads through MiXCR, storing one row per CDR3 protein. The table shows almost 750,000 distinct CDR3 sequences, with around 40% occurring only once. The source of the sample is a study of Graves' ophthalmopathy and Graves' hyperthyroidism. The PBMC fraction was derived from more than 8 ml of fresh peripheral blood. General study points: A 13-signature model separated ophthalmopathy from stable hyperthyroidism, reaching around 88% sensitivity and under 82% specificity cross-validated.

Per germline, CDR1 SNHLY and CDR2 FYNNEI. Trimming cost V 5 bases and J 8 bases, with 15 bases left between them. CDR3 length: 13 amino acids. Material for sequencing was peripheral blood. The receptor comes from an adult man with Graves' ophthalmopathy. V and J are TRBV2 and TRBJ1-2; no clear D gene. The CDR3, as DNA: TGTGCCAGCAGTTCCCCCGGCGTATGGGGCTACACCTTC. Translation gives CASSSPGVWGYTF.